This T cell receptor beta chain appears in the sequencing data of a study of lymphopenia after photon versus proton radiotherapy. For this clone: Its specificity is unknown. The same CDR3 can be traced to other DNA sequences in this sample.

Trimming shortened V by 0 bases and J by 4 bases, and 13 bases separated the two germline ends. Germline V CDR1 and CDR2: MGHRA, YSYEKL. The CDR3 is 15 residues long. Sequencing was performed with immunoSEQ multiplex PCR; in TCRdb, only in-frame clones are kept and a portion is missing. Among 53,000 or so clones listed, about 86% were seen once. Study findings and constraints: Post-nadir TCR diversity decline inversely tracked overall survival among those who died. Under photons, naive T cells and diversity fell while effector/memory populations rose.

This TCR derives from a man aged 45 to 65 with gastric cancer. The chain links TRBV4-1 to TRBJ2-7, with a possible D match to TRBD1 (8 bases). Sequences were derived from peripheral blood, sampled from a patient treated with photon-based radiotherapy. DNA for the CDR3: TGCGCCAGCAGCCAAGATACAGGGGGAGGGTACGAGCAGTACTTC. It encodes CASSQDTGGGYEQYF.